This TCR beta chain was recorded in a study of blood T cell repertoires in COVID-19. Trimming removed 3 bases from V and 2 bases from J, with 11 bases in between. Germline V gene data show CDR1 as LNHDA and CDR2 as SQIVND (reference sequence). The CDR3 covers 15 residues. TCRdb's table, derived via immunoSEQ multiplex PCR, lists solely in-frame clones and lacks some. The repertoire has about 120,000 clones, about nine tenths of them found once; the top ten carry around 4.7%. Sequenced sample: peripheral blood. This TCR came from a middle-aged man with acute or convalescent COVID-19. The rearrangement joins TRBV19 to TRBJ1-3, with D uncertain. DNA for the CDR3: TGTGCCAGTAGTATCCTGGCGGCCCCTGGAAACACCATATATTTT. Residues: CASSILAAPGNTIYF.